Described below is a single T cell receptor (beta chain) sequence and its context. Its antigen is still unknown. It has no much larger one-base neighbor in the sample; base qualities were not kept. The sample is drawn from a study of shared clonotypes between healthy human individuals (TCRdb year 2020). Broadly, across the study: A couple of women and a few men aged 18 to 49 years were included in the cohort. For each donor, CD4 naive and CD4 memory were each given three plates, CD8 naive was given two plates, and CD8 memory was given one plate. To estimate repertoire size and how much clonotype sharing occurs between individuals, the study deeply sequenced the blood TCR repertoires of five healthy adults. Different laboratories and diverse techniques were used to prepare libraries and sequence TCR repertoires, to increase sequencing depth and limit assay-specific biases. Between about 0.94 and 8.9 billion PBMCs per donor were obtained by leukapheresis. Findings and caveats that apply to the study as a whole: Sampling was limited to blood, and TCR repertoires in tissue likely differ from TCR repertoires in blood. Because the study included only a small number of donors, the genetic and exposure-history diversity represented was limited. Naive subsets generally had larger estimated clonotype richness than memory subsets. Around 5.4% of naive CD4, 3.5% of naive CD8, about 2.4% of memory CD4, and over 0.35% of memory CD8 clonotypes were shared across a few donors. Rarefaction of sorted-subset datasets indicated incomplete sequencing despite the large sequencing depth. Based on pairwise subsampling, the degree of clonotype sharing among donors was expected to be affected by sequencing depth. Compared with non-shared clonotypes, the clonotypes found in all four sorted-subset donors had higher generation probabilities.

Using the deep immunoSEQ assay, TCR CDR3 regions were amplified from genomic DNA by multiplex PCR. For each cell subset, the extracted genomic DNA was distributed evenly across all wells of several immunoSEQ 96-well plates, and each plate served as one replicate. For sorted subsets, approximately 210 ng genomic DNA, equal to 30,000 or so T cell genomes, was loaded into each replicate PCR. Purified libraries were quantified with a Qubit 3.0 fluorometer, sized on a Bioanalyzer 2100, and re-quantified with the KAPA Library Quantification kit. Every immunoSEQ 96-well plate was sequenced on a separate single-read 150-cycle Illumina NextSeq 550 flow cell. On the study's bioinformatics: Because the immunoSEQ output held only junctional sequences and lacked quality scores, the filtering could not match the filtering applied to full-length reads. Sequences were annotated with PyIR, a Python wrapper for IgBLAST v1.9, using IMGT germline references to assign V/J genes and CDR3. Any read was removed if the V/J assignment was weak (E-value above 1e-6), the CDR3 was missing, or the read contained stop codons, out-of-frame junctions, or ambiguous translated residues. V3J clonotypes were defined as sequences sharing the same inferred V gene, J gene, and CDR3 amino acid sequence. The percentage overlap between two repertoires was calculated by dividing the number of shared unique clonotypes by the size of the smaller repertoire. Richness of each repertoire was evaluated using RTK rarefaction, the Chao1 estimator, and Recon v2.1 estimates of unobserved clonotypes. OLGA was used to compute generation probabilities for all TCRbeta clonotypes that the gDNA method yielded from a handful of donors. TCRdb re-hosts the immuneACCESS table, in-frame sequences only. Its copies lack some clones; in the studies checked, an unresolved V gene accounts for under half of them, and the cause for the rest is not known. V, J and clone size were drawn from that table, and D and trimming were deduced from the DNA. The sample has approximately 1,500,000 clones on record, around 97% of them singletons. The biggest ten clones account for approximately 1.1% of the sample.

From cysteine to phenylalanine, the CDR3 is 14 amino acids long. Just CDR3 DNA is preserved here, 42 bases in frame from base 1. The germline V gene supplies CDR1 SGDLS and CDR2 YYNGEE. Relative to germline, V is 4 bases shorter and J is 1 base shorter, with 12 bases between their ends. Donors were healthy HIV-negative adults with no recently reported acute infections or vaccinations. All donors were Caucasian adults living in Nashville, Tennessee, USA. Magnetic negative selection was used to enrich CD4+ T cells, after which naive cells were positively selected on CD45RA and the negative fraction became the memory subset. Blood was obtained by leukapheresis, after which PBMCs were separated by Ficoll-Histopaque density gradient centrifugation and cryopreserved in liquid nitrogen vapor phase. Analytical flow cytometry was used to check the purity and quantity of each magnetically sorted T cell population. Each sorted fraction had its genomic DNA isolated and then quantified by UV absorbance on a Nanodrop 2000c.

Rearrangement joined TRBV9 to TRBJ2-7; TRBD1 is possibly the D segment (5 matching bases). The receptor's source is a man in his thirties or forties in good health. The sample consisted of naive CD4+ T cells sorted from blood. The sample's cell subset or site label, in plain terms: CD45RA+ positively selected. The DNA sequence is TGTGCCAGCAGCCCACAGGCACCGTCCTACGAGCAGTACTTC. It translates to CASSPQAPSYEQYF.